This is a list of T cell receptor beta chains from one sample in a study of T cell responses to AZD1222 COVID-19 vaccine. The method was immunoSEQ multiplex PCR; TCRdb's version includes in-frame clones alone and lacks a portion of them. The sample lists around 150,000 clones, roughly nine tenths occurring once. This specimen consisted of peripheral blood, obtained 28 days after the second AZD1222 dose. These receptors were obtained from an adult who received the AZD1222 COVID-19 vaccine. CDR3s include the opening cysteine and the closing phenylalanine or tryptophan. A D gene is named only where the DNA matches it firmly. A row's size may be missing; if present it is once, few, many or a size class.

j_call d_call clone_size v_call cdr3_aa cdr3_nt
TRBJ1-5 NA NA TRBV19 CASSINNQPQHF TGTGCCAGTAGTATAAACAATCAGCCCCAGCATTTT
TRBJ1-2 NA NA TRBV9 CATSEREGYTF TGTGCCACCAGCGAACGGGAAGGCTACACCTTC
TRBJ1-6 TRBD1 NA TRBV5-1 CASSRTGDNSPLHF TGCGCCAGCAGCCGGACAGGGGATAATTCACCCCTCCACTTT
TRBJ1-5 NA NA TRBV3-1/TRBV3-2 CASSQGGGNQPQHF TGTGCCAGCAGCCAAGGCGGAGGCAATCAGCCCCAGCATTTT
TRBJ2-4 TRBD2 once TRBV4-2 CASSQDSGSGGAKNIQYF TGTGCCAGCAGCCAAGATTCTGGTAGCGGGGGTGCCAAAAACATTCAGTACTTC
TRBJ1-5 NA NA TRBV16 CASRGAGNQPQHF TGTGCCAGCCGTGGGGCAGGGAATCAGCCCCAGCATTTT
TRBJ1-6 NA NA TRBV28 CASSFIGSSYNSPLHF TGTGCCAGCAGTTTCATAGGGAGCTCCTATAATTCACCCCTCCACTTT
TRBJ1-5 NA NA TRBV18 CASSPSGAGQPQHF TGTGCCAGCTCACCCAGCGGGGCCGGACAGCCCCAGCATTTT
TRBJ2-7 TRBD1 NA TRBV5-4 CASSQITGTGNYEQYF TGTGCCAGCAGCCAGATTACCGGGACAGGGAACTACGAGCAGTACTTC
TRBJ2-1 TRBD2 NA TRBV5-4 CASSLAGLGYNEQFF TGTGCCAGCAGCTTGGCGGGACTAGGCTACAATGAGCAGTTCTTC
TRBJ2-1 NA NA TRBV4-2 CASSQEAKSSYNEQFF TGTGCCAGCAGCCAAGAAGCGAAGAGCTCCTACAATGAGCAGTTCTTC
TRBJ1-5 TRBD1 NA TRBV2 CASRDREGQSNQPQHF TGTGCCAGCCGGGACAGGGAGGGGCAGAGCAATCAGCCCCAGCATTTT
TRBJ2-7 NA NA TRBV6-6 CASSYSDIQSYEQYF TGTGCCAGCAGTTACTCGGACATCCAGTCCTACGAGCAGTACTTC
TRBJ1-2 NA NA TRBV2 CASKLGTFYGYTF TGTGCCAGCAAATTGGGGACCTTCTATGGCTACACCTTC
TRBJ1-1 NA NA TRBV19 CASSIDGETVNTEAFF TGTGCCAGTAGTATAGATGGGGAGACAGTGAACACTGAAGCTTTCTTT
TRBJ2-7 NA once TRBV10-3 CAISEPTIPYEQYF TGTGCCATCAGTGAGCCGACAATCCCCTACGAGCAGTACTTC
TRBJ1-2 NA NA TRBV29-1 CSVERGPNYGYTF TGCAGCGTTGAGCGGGGGCCCAACTATGGCTACACCTTC
TRBJ1-6 TRBD1 NA TRBV7-2 CASSLAGTGWSPLHF TGTGCCAGCAGCTTAGCGGGGACAGGGTGGTCACCCCTCCACTTT
TRBJ1-5 NA NA TRBV28 CASKFPGVGQPQHF TGTGCCAGCAAATTTCCAGGGGTTGGGCAGCCCCAGCATTTT
TRBJ1-1 NA NA TRBV18 CATLGLMNTEAFF TGTGCCACCCTTGGGCTAATGAACACTGAAGCTTTCTTT
TRBJ1-1 NA NA TRBV9 CASSVEGLISEAFF TGTGCCAGCAGCGTCGAGGGACTAATTTCTGAAGCTTTCTTT
TRBJ2-7 NA NA TRBV7-8 CASSLGTGPDAYF TGTGCCAGCAGCTTGGGGACGGGACCGGACGCTTACTTC
TRBJ1-1 NA NA TRBV6-5 CASSYSNTEAFF TGTGCCAGCAGTTACTCGAACACTGAAGCTTTCTTT
TRBJ2-7 TRBD1 NA TRBV24-1 CATSELDRGGPYEQYF TGTGCCACCAGTGAACTCGACAGGGGAGGACCCTACGAGCAGTACTTC
TRBJ1-2 NA NA TRBV21-1 CASSNRDGYYGYTF TGTGCCAGCAGCAATAGGGACGGCTACTATGGCTACACCTTC
TRBJ2-1 TRBD2 NA TRBV6-2/TRBV6-3 CASSYGVAGGPLDEQFF TGTGCCAGCAGTTACGGCGTAGCGGGAGGGCCGCTTGATGAGCAGTTCTTC
TRBJ2-3 NA NA TRBV18 CASSPQTSSTDTQYF TGTGCCAGCTCCCCCCAGACCTCCAGCACAGATACGCAGTATTTT
TRBJ2-7 NA once TRBV28 CASSLSTVADTYEQYF TGTGCCAGCAGTTTATCCACGGTAGCGGATACCTACGAGCAGTACTTC
TRBJ1-1 NA NA TRBV11-1 CASSNRVADTEAFF TGTGCCAGCAGCAACAGGGTAGCGGACACTGAAGCTTTCTTT
TRBJ1-1 NA NA TRBV6-2/TRBV6-3 CASSYGAGLNTEAFF TGTGCCAGCAGTTACGGTGCAGGGTTGAACACTGAAGCTTTCTTT
TRBJ2-4 NA NA TRBV5-4 CASSPGVANIQYF TGTGCCAGCAGCCCCGGGGTAGCAAACATTCAGTACTTC
TRBJ1-5 TRBD1 NA TRBV13 CASSLGGTANQPQHF TGTGCCAGCAGCTTAGGGGGGACAGCCAACCAGCCCCAGCATTTT
TRBJ2-4 NA NA TRBV5-1 CASSLSRILAKNIQYF TGCGCCAGCAGCTTGAGTCGAATTCTAGCCAAAAACATTCAGTACTTC
TRBJ2-5 NA once TRBV6-5 CASSYSGQTQETQYF TGTGCCAGCAGTTACTCGGGGCAGACGCAAGAGACCCAGTACTTC
TRBJ2-1 NA NA TRBV6-2/TRBV6-3 CASSYSGSGLNEQFF TGTGCCAGCAGTTACTCGGGTAGCGGTCTCAATGAGCAGTTCTTC
TRBJ1-5 TRBD1 NA TRBV19 CASRETGIDNQPQHF TGTGCCAGTAGAGAGACAGGGATTGATAATCAGCCCCAGCATTTT
TRBJ1-2 NA NA TRBV20-1 CSASEVQMRGYTF TGCAGTGCTAGTGAGGTTCAGATGAGGGGCTACACCTTC
TRBJ2-3 NA NA TRBV30 CAWKVGRGTDTQYF TGTGCCTGGAAGGTCGGGAGAGGCACAGATACGCAGTATTTT
TRBJ2-5 NA NA TRBV19 CASSRNGMLETQYF TGTGCCAGTAGTCGCAATGGAATGTTAGAGACCCAGTACTTC
TRBJ1-5 TRBD1 NA TRBV20-1 CSARGGTGVNQPQHF TGCAGTGCTCGTGGGGGGACAGGCGTTAATCAGCCCCAGCATTTT
TRBJ2-3 NA NA TRBV19 CASSVRPGTDTQYF TGTGCCAGTAGTGTCCGACCCGGCACAGATACGCAGTATTTT
TRBJ1-6 NA once TRBV30 CAWAEGGDSPLHF TGTGCCTGGGCAGAGGGGGGCGATTCACCCCTCCACTTT
TRBJ2-2 TRBD2 NA TRBV19 CASSIGAGGDDTGELFF TGTGCCAGTAGTATAGGAGCGGGGGGAGATGACACCGGGGAGCTGTTTTTT
TRBJ2-1 NA NA TRBV10-3 CASLPTRDSYNEQFF TGTGCCTCCCTACCGACTCGCGACTCCTACAATGAGCAGTTCTTC
TRBJ2-5 NA NA TRBV5-1 CASSLGAGETQYF TGCGCCAGCAGCCTTGGAGCCGGGGAGACCCAGTACTTC
TRBJ2-3 TRBD2 NA TRBV9 CASSVVSSGTPDTQYF TGTGCCAGCAGCGTAGTAAGTAGCGGGACACCGGATACGCAGTATTTT
TRBJ2-7 NA NA TRBV28 CASSPGGPGSYEQYF TGTGCCAGCAGTCCCGGGGGCCCTGGTTCCTACGAGCAGTACTTC
TRBJ2-7 NA NA TRBV18 CASSPTSTYEQYF TGTGCCAGCTCACCAACTAGCACATACGAGCAGTACTTC
TRBJ2-2 TRBD1 NA TRBV30 CAWRGGTGLLTGELFF TGTGCCTGGAGGGGAGGGACAGGGTTATTGACCGGGGAGCTGTTTTTT
TRBJ1-1 NA NA TRBV7-9 CASSLPSGMGNTEAFF TGTGCCAGCAGCTTACCATCGGGGATGGGGAACACTGAAGCTTTCTTT
TRBJ1-5 NA NA TRBV28 CASSGIRGMSNQPQHF TGTGCCAGCAGTGGGATACGAGGGATGAGCAATCAGCCCCAGCATTTT
TRBJ1-5 TRBD1 NA TRBV9 CASSATNRGPHYQPQHF TGTGCCAGCAGCGCGACCAACAGGGGGCCCCACTATCAGCCCCAGCATTTT
TRBJ1-5 NA NA TRBV6-1 CASSEIGGGQPQHF TGTGCCAGCAGTGAAATCGGGGGCGGTCAGCCCCAGCATTTT
TRBJ1-1 NA NA TRBV28 CASSRSRKGTSYAEAFF TGTGCCAGCAGTCGCTCCCGGAAGGGTACAAGTTATGCTGAAGCTTTCTTT
TRBJ1-2 TRBD1 NA TRBV18 CASSPPGTGSYGYTF TGTGCCAGCTCACCACCGGGGACAGGGAGCTATGGCTACACCTTC
TRBJ2-3 NA NA TRBV18 CASSPREGDTQYF TGTGCCAGCTCACCAAGAGAGGGAGATACGCAGTATTTT
TRBJ2-7 NA NA TRBV10-3 CAIKMGGEQYF TGTGCCATCAAGATGGGTGGCGAGCAGTACTTC
TRBJ2-3 NA NA TRBV7-9 CASSSRYDPDTQYF TGTGCCAGCAGCTCTCGATACGACCCAGATACGCAGTATTTT
TRBJ2-7 NA NA TRBV28 CASSYLDGGRYEQYF TGTGCCAGCAGTTACCTAGACGGCGGACGCTACGAGCAGTACTTC
TRBJ2-7 NA NA TRBV5-1 CASSLGGVYEQYF TGCGCCAGCAGCTTGGGGGGAGTCTACGAGCAGTACTTC